This entry lists 26 T cell receptor beta chains sequenced from one sample in a study of untreated major depressive disorder. Study results and caveats: CD4+ T cells from depressed patients used TRBV05-01 (Vbeta 5.1) more often than controls.

Clones were sequenced by immunoSEQ multiplex PCR, and TCRdb holds only the in-frame ones, with some missing. The sample includes about 19,000 clones, roughly 90% of them seen just once. No cognate antigen is known for these TCRs. Sequenced: CD4+ T cells from PBMCs. These receptors all come from a woman aged 35 to 49 with major depressive disorder.

The chain couples TRBV4-1 to TRBJ1-2; D gene uncertain. The CDR3 extends over 15 amino acids. The V gene lost 0 bases and the J gene lost 8 bases, with 16 bases spanning the gap. The germline V gene has CDR1 MGHRA and CDR2 YSYEKL. The CDR3 sequence: CASSQENAGFRGYTF. The DNA for the CDR3 is TGCGCCAGCAGCCAAGAAAATGCAGGTTTTCGGGGCTACACCTTC.

The rearrangement uses TRBV7-9 and TRBJ1-1; D call uncertain. The CDR3 sequence is 14 residues long. Germline-derived CDR1 and CDR2 are SEHNR and FQNEAQ (reference sequence). The V end was cut by 0 bases, the J end by 0 bases, with 5 bases between. CDR3 DNA: TGTGCCAGCAGCTTAGCCTCGGTGAACACTGAAGCTTTCTTT. As protein: CASSLASVNTEAFF.

V usage is TRBV10-3 and J usage is TRBJ1-5; TRBD1 agrees at 7 bases. J lost 4 bases, V lost 11 bases, and 11 bases had no gene match. This CDR3 has 14 residues. The germline V gene has CDR1 ENHRY and CDR2 SYGVKD. This chain's CDR3 is CAASEQGRNQPQHF. CDR3 sequence (DNA): TGTGCCGCCTCGGAACAGGGGCGGAATCAGCCCCAGCATTTT.

V gene TRBV5-4 combines with J gene TRBJ2-3; perhaps TRBD2 as D (7 bases). V gave up 2 bases and J gave up 4 bases, with 14 bases separating them. The CDR3 has 15 amino acids. Germline assignment: CDR1 SGHNT and CDR2 YYREEE (reference sequence). CDR3 bases: TGTGCCAGCAGCTTTCGGGGGAGGGGGGCAGATACGCAGTATTTT. Protein sequence: CASSFRGRGADTQYF.

V is TRBV2 and J is TRBJ1-2, with 8 bases identical to TRBD1. The CDR3 has 15 amino acids. V was pared by 8 bases and J by 5 bases, with 13 bases of the junction left unmatched. Germline-derived CDR1 and CDR2 are SNHLY and FYNNEI. The CDR3 is CASADREGYRYGYTF. CDR3 nucleotide sequence: TGTGCCAGCGCGGACAGGGAGGGGTATCGGTATGGCTACACCTTC.

V and J are TRBV11-3 and TRBJ2-5; D perhaps matches TRBD2 (6 bases). The CDR3 runs 15 residues. Germline CDR1 SGHNT, CDR2 YENEEA. The V gene lost 5 bases and the J gene lost 0 bases, with 13 bases spanning the gap. CDR3 residues: CASSPGGPDQETQYF. Here the CDR3 DNA reads TGTGCCAGCAGCCCCGGAGGGCCAGACCAAGAGACCCAGTACTTC.

The chain uses TRBV14 and TRBJ2-5; 8 nucleotides match TRBD1. Germline lookup yields CDR1 SGHDN and CDR2 FVKESK. CDR3 length: 16 amino acids. V was pared by 2 bases and J by 3 bases, with 8 bases of the junction left unmatched. CDR3 sequence (DNA): TGTGCCAGCAGCCAATGGTTTGGGACAGGAAAAGAGACCCAGTACTTC. Amino acids: CASSQWFGTGKETQYF. Based on the CDR3 plus reference TRBV14 and TRBJ2-5, the full variable domain is EAGVTQFPSHSVIEKGQTVTLRCDPISGHDNLYWYRRVMGKEIKFLLHFVKESKQDESGMPNNRFLAERTGGTYSTLKVQPAELEDSGVYFCASSQWFGTGKETQYFGPGTRLLVL.

The chain joins TRBV6-7 to TRBJ1-3; D is unclear. TRBV6-7 is an ORF for which the function is uncertain. Trimming pared 2 bases from V and 5 bases from J, leaving 10 bases between. CDR3 length equals 14 residues. The CDR3 spells CASSYERERNTIYF. The CDR3 region has the DNA TGTGCCAGCAGTTACGAGAGGGAGCGAAACACCATATATTTT.

The gene calls are TRBV6-5 and TRBJ2-5, with 7 bases identical to TRBD2. The CDR3 sequence is 12 residues long. Trimming removed 5 bases from V and 5 bases from J; junction bases left unmatched: 2. The germline CDR1 and CDR2 sequences are MNHEY and SVGAGI. CDR3 loop: CASSGRGETQYF. CDR3 DNA sequence: TGTGCCAGCAGTGGGAGGGGTGAGACCCAGTACTTC.

The chain recombines TRBV5-6 with TRBJ2-7, with 9 bases aligning to TRBD1. This CDR3 comprises 13 residues. Germline lookup yields CDR1 SGHDT and CDR2 YYEEEE. The V gene end was trimmed by 1 base and the J gene end by 6 bases; junction bases not matched to a gene: 2. The CDR3 sequence is CASSLNRGLEQYV. The CDR3 DNA sequence: TGTGCCAGCAGCTTGAACAGGGGGCTCGAGCAGTACGTC.

About this clone: At one end the junction does not follow the germline gene, possibly because of a read error. The V call is TRBV5-4, the J call TRBJ1-6; TRBD1 agrees at 8 bases. Germline CDR1 SGHNT, CDR2 YYREEE (reference sequence). The CDR3 spans 14 residues. The DNA of the CDR3 is TGTGCCAGCAGTTTGGACAGGGCTAATTCACCCCTCCACTTT. Its protein is CASSLDRANSPLHF. Together with reference TRBV5-4 and TRBJ1-6, the CDR3 gives the full variable domain: ETGVTQSPTHLIKTRGQQVTLRCSSQSGHNTVSWYQQALGQGPQFIFQYYREEENGRGNFPPRFSGLQFPNYSSELNVNALELDDSALYLCASSLDRANSPLHFGNGTRLTVT.

The CDR3 coding sequence is TGTGCCAGCAGCTCTAGCGGGGGTGGACGCGGAGGGGAGCTGTTTTTT. This codes for CASSSSGGGRGGELFF. This chain joins TRBV5-4 and TRBJ2-2; 10 nucleotides align to TRBD2. The CDR3 is made up of 16 amino acids. V gave up 3 bases and J gave up 8 bases; unmatched junction bases: 10. CDR1 and CDR2 (germline): SGHNT, YYREEE (reference sequence).

The chain has TRBV30 and TRBJ2-7, with 14 bases aligning to TRBD2. The J segment lost 7 bases and the V segment lost 1 base, leaving 3 bases of the junction unmatched. The V gene's germline CDR1 is GTSNPN and CDR2 SVGIG (reference sequence). The CDR3 has 14 amino acids. CDR3 DNA sequence: TGTGCCTGGAGTGATGGACTAGCGGGAGGTGAGCAGTACGTC. This gives the protein CAWSDGLAGGEQYV.

The chain combines TRBV29-1 with TRBJ2-1; D not resolved. V was shortened by 3 bases and J by 4 bases, with 7 bases between the two germline ends. In germline, CDR1 is SQVTM, CDR2 ANQGSEA. The CDR3 covers 12 residues. CDR3 in DNA: TGCAGCGTTGATGCCCTTTACAATGAGCAGTTCTTC. Residues: CSVDALYNEQFF.

The CDR3 region has the DNA TGTGCCATCAGTGAGTACGGACAGGGATCGAATCAGCCCCAGCATTTT. It yields the protein CAISEYGQGSNQPQHF. The chain uses TRBV10-3 and TRBJ1-5; TRBD1 agrees at 8 bases. This CDR3 is 16 amino acids long. In germline, CDR1 is ENHRY, CDR2 SYGVKD. Losses at the gene ends were 1 base for V and 4 bases for J; bases not matched to a gene: 6.

This rearrangement joins TRBV5-1 to TRBJ2-5; the D gene is possibly TRBD2 (6 bases). This CDR3 is built from 15 residues. The germline V gene has CDR1 SGHRS and CDR2 YFSETQ. Trimming removed 3 bases from V and 7 bases from J, with 19 bases in between. CDR3 sequence: CASSWEDGAAGTQYF. The CDR3 nucleotides are TGCGCCAGCAGCTGGGAGGACGGAGCAGCGGGGACCCAGTACTTC.

J is TRBJ2-2 and V is TRBV5-1; D is undetermined. CDR1 is SGHRS, CDR2 YFSETQ, per germline. The germline V and J ends were trimmed by 4 bases and 6 bases, with 10 bases remaining between them. This CDR3 has 13 amino acids. Here the CDR3 reads CASSQDVAGELFF. CDR3 nucleotide sequence: TGCGCCAGCAGCCAGGACGTGGCCGGGGAGCTGTTTTTT.

This sequence joins TRBV6-5 and TRBJ2-7; the match to TRBD2 covers 7 bases. V lost 5 bases to trimming and J lost 2 bases; unmatched junction nucleotides: 9. The CDR3 length is 15 residues. CDR1 and CDR2 from the germline V gene are MNHEY and SVGAGI. The CDR3 is CASSQFGGGPYEQYV. CDR3 coding DNA: TGTGCCAGCAGTCAGTTTGGCGGGGGACCCTACGAGCAGTACGTC.

A single count supports this clone. J is TRBJ2-7 and V is TRBV20-1; D is possibly TRBD1 (5 bases). Germline CDR1 and CDR2: DFQATT and SNEGSKA (reference sequence). Trimming left V 6 bases short and J 6 bases short, with 12 bases between. This CDR3 is built from 11 residues. CDR3 sequence (DNA): TGCAGTGCCCTGCTCAGGGCCGAGCAGTACGTC. Translation: CSALLRAEQYV.

The chain has TRBV6-6 and TRBJ2-1; D is possibly TRBD1 (5 bases). The CDR3 is 14 residues long. V was trimmed by 6 bases and J by 7 bases, leaving 16 bases between them. The germline CDR1 and CDR2 sequences are MNHNY and SVGAGI (reference sequence). The CDR3 DNA is TGTGCCAGCAGCGGACAAAGTTCTACGAATGAGCAGTTCTTC. This gives the protein CASSGQSSTNEQFF.

This clone has only one observation. The chain recombines TRBV30 with TRBJ1-1; TRBD1 matches at 7 bases. The CDR3 totals 14 residues. CDR1 GTSNPN and CDR2 SVGIG come from the germline V gene (reference sequence). The V gene end was trimmed by 1 base and the J gene end by 4 bases; junction bases not matched to a gene: 6. The CDR3 nucleotides read TGTGCCTGGAGTGCGCTACAGGGGACCACTGAAGCTTTCTTT. Protein: CAWSALQGTTEAFF.

The chain employs TRBV27 and TRBJ2-5; D is perhaps TRBD2 (5 bases). The CDR3 runs to 15 residues. Germline CDR1 and CDR2: MNHEY and SMNVEV (reference sequence). V lost 4 bases and J lost 5, with 17 bases in between. The CDR3 nucleotides are TGTGCCAGCAGTTGGGGAAATGCGGGTGGTGAGACCCAGTACTTC. Protein: CASSWGNAGGETQYF.

The chain has TRBV11-3 and TRBJ1-1; a possible D gene is TRBD1 (6 bases). V dropped 3 bases and J dropped 5 bases, with 10 bases sitting between them. CDR3 length equals 13 residues. Germline values: CDR1 SGHNT, CDR2 YENEEA. CDR3 DNA: TGTGCCAGCAGCTTTCGAGGGGGGACTGAAGCTTTCTTT. It yields the protein CASSFRGGTEAFF.

The chain uses TRBV5-1 and TRBJ2-1, with D perhaps TRBD1 (6 bases). Trimming took 3 bases from V and 3 from J, leaving 13 bases between them. CDR1 is SGHRS and CDR2 is YFSETQ in the germline V gene. CDR3 length: 15 amino acids. The CDR3: CASSSSGVGYNEQFF. CDR3 nucleotide sequence: TGCGCCAGCAGCTCATCAGGGGTGGGCTACAATGAGCAGTTCTTC.

The chain combines TRBV7-9 with TRBJ1-2; D is uncertain. The CDR3 totals 16 residues. V was shortened by 5 bases and J by 2 bases, with 18 bases between the two germline ends. Germline V gives CDR1 SEHNR, CDR2 FQNEAQ (reference sequence). The DNA of the CDR3 is TGTGCCAGCAGCCCATCCAGGTCCCTAATCAACTATGGCTACACCTTC. Encoded protein: CASSPSRSLINYGYTF.

CDR3 in amino acids: CASSLGLAGGNEQFF. The CDR3 nucleotides read TGTGCCAGCAGCTTAGGGCTAGCGGGAGGGAATGAGCAGTTCTTC. The rearrangement joins TRBV7-2 to TRBJ2-1; 12 positions agree with TRBD2. V gave up 1 base and J gave up 7 bases; unmatched junction bases: 2. The CDR3 is 15 amino acids. Germline assignment: CDR1 SGHTA and CDR2 FQGNSA.